This T cell receptor (beta chain) was observed in a study of T-cell memory formation after mild COVID-19. Study-wide results and caveats: Clonal second-wave expansions that peaked on day 37 had unconfirmed SARS-CoV-2 specificity.

TCRalpha and TCRbeta libraries used 5'RACE with constant-segment primers and UMIs. TCRdb called the 5' RACE reads again in MiXCR, with one record for every CDR3 protein. The data show more than 250,000 distinct CDR3 sequences, 15% to 20% seen once. Turning to this clonotype: The antigen is unknown.

This CDR3 contains 15 residues. The ends lost 1 base at V and 5 bases at J; junction bases unmatched: 5. From germline, CDR1 is SEHNR and CDR2 FQNEAQ (reference sequence). Specimen: PBMCs or a T cell subset sorted from them (not recorded which). The chain couples TRBV7-9 to TRBJ2-1, with TRBD2 matching over 7 bases. This clonotype originated in a man between 18 and 35 years old who had mild COVID-19 (a few samples of this study predate the infection). Cell type and time point are not known. The CDR3 spells CASSLGLAANNEQFF. The DNA for the CDR3 is TGTGCCAGCAGCTTAGGGCTAGCGGCTAACAATGAGCAGTTCTTC.